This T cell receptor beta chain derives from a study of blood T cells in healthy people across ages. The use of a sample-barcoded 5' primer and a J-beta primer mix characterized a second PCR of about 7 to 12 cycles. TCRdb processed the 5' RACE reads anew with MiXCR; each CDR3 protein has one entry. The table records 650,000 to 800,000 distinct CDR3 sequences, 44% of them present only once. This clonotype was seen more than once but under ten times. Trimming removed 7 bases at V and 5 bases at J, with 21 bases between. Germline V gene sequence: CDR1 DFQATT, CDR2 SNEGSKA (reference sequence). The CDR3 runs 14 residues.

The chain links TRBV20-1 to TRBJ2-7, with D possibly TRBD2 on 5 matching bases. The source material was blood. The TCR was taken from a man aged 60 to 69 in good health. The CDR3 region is CSVPLRTQTNEQYF. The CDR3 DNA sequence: TGCAGTGTCCCTCTTCGGACTCAAACCAACGAGCAGTACTTC.